This is a list of T cell receptor beta chains from one sample in a study of shared clonotypes between healthy human individuals. Repertoires were generated with immunoSEQ multiplex PCR, while TCRdb's copy carries only in-frame clones and drops some. The table has about 1 million clones, roughly 80% seen once. Sequenced sample: memory CD4+ T cells sorted from blood. These receptor sequences come from a man aged 18 to 29 in good health. Both conserved end residues are part of each CDR3. D genes are given only for firm matches. Clone size is given for some rows only: seen once, a few or many times, or a class if the clone is expanded.

- TRBJ1-1 TRBV7-3 - CASSLEWGTEAFF TGTGCCAGCAGCCTCGAATGGGGCACTGAAGCTTTCTTT
- TRBJ2-1 TRBV7-3 TRBD2 CASSLSGSGDHQFF TGTGCCAGCAGCTTAAGTGGTAGCGGGGACCACCAGTTCTTC
- TRBJ1-5 TRBV5-5 - CASSLGAVNQPQHF TGTGCCAGCAGCTTGGGGGCAGTCAATCAGCCCCAGCATTTT
few TRBJ2-3 TRBV2 TRBD1 CASSDVGQGAGTDTQYF TGTGCCAGCAGTGACGTAGGACAGGGGGCGGGCACAGATACGCAGTATTTT
- TRBJ2-3 TRBV7-6 - CASSLRGGDDTDTQYF TGTGCCAGCAGCTTACGAGGGGGGGACGACACAGATACGCAGTATTTT
- TRBJ1-4 TRBV19 - CASRTVSTNEKLFF TGTGCCAGCCGGACAGTTTCAACTAATGAAAAACTGTTTTTT
- TRBJ2-7 TRBV5-8 - CASSFMGEQYF TGTGCCAGCAGCTTCATGGGCGAGCAGTACTTC
- TRBJ1-2 TRBV7-2 - CASSLAGANGYTF TGTGCCAGCAGCTTAGCGGGGGCGAATGGCTACACCTTC
- TRBJ1-6 TRBV7-2 - CASSTTPVLLAGSPLHF TGTGCCAGCAGCACAACCCCGGTCCTACTCGCGGGTTCACCCCTCCACTTT
many TRBJ1-2 TRBV19 - CASSEPGRNYGYTF TGTGCCAGTAGTGAACCGGGACGGAACTATGGCTACACCTTC
- TRBJ1-2 TRBV18 TRBD1 CASSPKTGVTGVTNYGYTF TGTGCCAGCTCCCCTAAAACGGGGGTTACAGGGGTGACGAACTATGGCTACACCTTC
- TRBJ1-1 TRBV6-5 - CASSYGGVTEAFF TGTGCCAGCAGTTACGGGGGGGTGACTGAAGCTTTCTTT
- TRBJ1-4 TRBV19 TRBD1 CASKTGIANEKLFF TGTGCCAGTAAGACAGGGATTGCTAATGAAAAACTGTTTTTT
- TRBJ2-7 TRBV23-1 TRBD2 CASSQSTLSKRGLAERYEQYF TGCGCCAGCAGTCAATCCACGTTGAGCAAAAGGGGACTAGCGGAGCGTTACGAGCAGTACTTC
- TRBJ1-4 TRBV2 - CASGRATNEKLFF TGTGCCAGCGGGCGGGCAACTAATGAAAAACTGTTTTTT
few TRBJ1-4 TRBV5-4 TRBD1 CASSLAGGLNEKLFF TGTGCCAGCAGCTTGGCAGGGGGCCTTAATGAAAAACTGTTTTTT
once TRBJ2-7 TRBV6-5 - CASSGTIYEQYF TGTGCCAGCAGCGGGACCATCTACGAGCAGTACTTC
- TRBJ2-5 TRBV7-3 TRBD2 CASSLGGLAQETQYF TGTGCCAGCAGCTTAGGGGGACTAGCCCAAGAGACCCAGTACTTC
- TRBJ1-1 TRBV6-1 TRBD1 CASTGQGARNTEAFF TGTGCCAGCACGGGACAGGGGGCGCGGAACACTGAAGCTTTCTTT
- TRBJ2-1 TRBV10-1 - CASPLALNEQFF TGCGCCAGCCCACTCGCCCTAAATGAGCAGTTCTTC
- TRBJ2-3 TRBV9 - CASSADTTDTQYF TGTGCCAGCAGCGCGGACACGACAGATACGCAGTATTTT
- TRBJ1-2 TRBV9 - CASSVVPGGMTGYTF TGTGCCAGCAGCGTAGTCCCAGGAGGGATGACTGGCTACACCTTC
few TRBJ2-7 TRBV5-1 TRBD1 CASTPSSGTGGHEQYF TGCGCCAGCACCCCGTCGTCCGGGACAGGGGGCCACGAGCAGTACTTC
- TRBJ1-6 TRBV18 - CASSPEGRVFAGSPLHF TGTGCCAGCTCACCCGAGGGCCGGGTGTTTGCTGGGTCACCCCTCCACTTT
- TRBJ2-7 TRBV9 TRBD2 CASSPRLAGEAYEQYF TGTGCCAGCAGCCCTAGACTAGCGGGAGAGGCGTACGAGCAGTACTTC
few TRBJ2-3 TRBV28 - CASSFATDTQYF TGTGCCAGCAGTTTTGCCACAGATACGCAGTATTTT
- TRBJ2-7 TRBV7-9 TRBD2 CASSVPGLAVEQYF TGTGCCAGCAGCGTTCCGGGACTAGCTGTCGAGCAGTACTTC
- TRBJ1-5 TRBV6-1 TRBD1 CASSRTGGGQPQHF TGTGCCAGCAGTCGGACAGGGGGCGGTCAGCCCCAGCATTTT
- TRBJ1-4 TRBV27 - CASSLGPLGEKLFF TGTGCCAGCAGTTTGGGACCCTTAGGTGAAAAACTGTTTTTT
- TRBJ2-1 TRBV20-1 - CSARGDNEQFF TGCAGTGCTAGAGGAGATAATGAGCAGTTCTTC
- TRBJ2-3 TRBV5-4 - CASSMTGGDTQYF TGTGCCAGCAGCATGACCGGGGGAGATACGCAGTATTTT
once TRBJ1-3 TRBV19 - CASSIRDSGNTIYF TGTGCCAGTAGTATACGAGACTCTGGAAACACCATATATTTT
few TRBJ1-2 TRBV5-1 - CASSLQEPNYGYTF TGCGCCAGCAGCTTGCAGGAGCCTAACTATGGCTACACCTTC
once TRBJ2-7 TRBV19 - CASSIESGYEQYF TGTGCCAGTAGTATTGAGTCAGGGTACGAGCAGTACTTC
- TRBJ1-3 TRBV7-2 - CASSLALSSGNTIYF TGTGCCAGCAGCTTAGCTTTATCCTCTGGAAACACCATATATTTT
- TRBJ2-7 TRBV30 - CAWREDYEQYF TGTGCCTGGAGGGAGGATTACGAGCAGTACTTC
- TRBJ1-1 TRBV28 - CASSFSGIGTEAFF TGTGCCAGCAGTTTTTCGGGGATAGGGACTGAAGCTTTCTTT
- TRBJ2-4 TRBV2 - CASSEDGGYKNIQYF TGTGCCAGCAGTGAAGACGGTGGGTACAAAAACATTCAGTACTTC
few TRBJ1-6 TRBV5-1 - CASSSSTAFNSPLHF TGCGCCAGCAGCTCGTCCACAGCGTTTAATTCACCCCTCCACTTT
- TRBJ2-5 TRBV11-2 TRBD1 CASNPGTGGEGETQYF TGTGCCAGCAACCCTGGGACAGGGGGAGAGGGGGAGACCCAGTACTTC
few TRBJ2-7 TRBV2 - CAGGRATSYEQYF TGTGCCGGGGGAAGGGCTACTTCCTACGAGCAGTACTTC
- TRBJ2-5 TRBV2 - CASSVIRQNGETQYF TGTGCCAGCAGTGTAATCAGGCAAAACGGAGAGACCCAGTACTTC
- TRBJ2-5 TRBV10-3 - CAISGGQAGQQETQYF TGTGCCATCAGTGGGGGTCAGGCGGGACAACAAGAGACCCAGTACTTC
- TRBJ1-1 TRBV18 TRBD1 CASSWGDRGVEAFF TGTGCCAGCTCGTGGGGGGACAGGGGCGTTGAAGCTTTCTTT
once TRBJ2-2 TRBV7-9 TRBD2 CASSLPTSTNTGELFF TGTGCCAGCAGCTTACCGACTAGCACGAACACCGGGGAGCTGTTTTTT